This TCR beta chain was found in a study of blood T cell repertoires in COVID-19. The trim removed 0 bases at V and 9 bases at J, leaving 4 bases unmatched. The CDR3 extends over 13 amino acids. Original processing notes: Reference gene primer amplification yielded estimated nucleated cell counts. Generated by immunoSEQ multiplex PCR, the TCRdb table keeps only in-frame clones and is missing some. V and J calls and clone size are as listed in that table; D and trimming were resolved from the DNA. This repertoire shows 360,000 or so clones, roughly 86% found once; its top ten account for 0.85% to 1.3%.

V and J are TRBV12-3 or TRBV12-4 and TRBJ1-1, with 7 bases matching TRBD1. The sample comprised PBMCs or T cells enriched from blood (not recorded which). This clonotype was obtained from a woman aged 25 to 39 who had been exposed to COVID-19. Here the CDR3 DNA reads TGTGCCAGCAGTTTAGCCGGGACAGAAAAAGCTTTCTTT. Its protein is CASSLAGTEKAFF.